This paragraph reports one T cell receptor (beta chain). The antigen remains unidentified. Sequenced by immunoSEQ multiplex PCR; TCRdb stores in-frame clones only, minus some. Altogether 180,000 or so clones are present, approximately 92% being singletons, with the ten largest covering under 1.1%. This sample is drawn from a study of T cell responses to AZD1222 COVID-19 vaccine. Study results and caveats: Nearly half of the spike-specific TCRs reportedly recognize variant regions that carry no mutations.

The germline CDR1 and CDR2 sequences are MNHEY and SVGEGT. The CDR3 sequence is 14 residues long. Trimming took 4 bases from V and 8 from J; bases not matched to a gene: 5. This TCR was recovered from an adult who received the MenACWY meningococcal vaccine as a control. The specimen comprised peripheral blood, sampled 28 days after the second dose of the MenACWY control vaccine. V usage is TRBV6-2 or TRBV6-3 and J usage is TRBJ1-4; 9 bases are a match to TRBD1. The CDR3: CASSSWTGAEKLFF. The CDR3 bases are TGTGCCAGCAGTTCTTGGACAGGGGCGGAAAAACTGTTTTTT.